This T cell receptor (beta chain) was sequenced for a study of blood T cells in healthy people across ages. A second PCR, run for about 7 to 11 cycles, used a sample-barcoded 5' primer plus a J-beta primer mix. TCRdb reprocessed the 5' RACE reads with MiXCR, giving one entry per CDR3 protein. This table has around 1,000,000 distinct CDR3 sequences, around 25% appearing once. This CDR3 has 13 amino acids. V was shortened by 3 bases and J by 6 bases, with 9 bases between the two germline ends. The germline CDR1 and CDR2 sequences are SNHLY and FYNNEI. A few counts support this clonotype. These same records also appear under a second study, on T cells of mothers and their children.

This sequence joins TRBV2 and TRBJ1-5; D uncertain. The sequence derives from a girl aged 2 to 9 in good health. The sequencing sample was made of blood. DNA for the CDR3: TGTGCCAGCAGTGAGTGGATTACTCAGCCCCAGCATTTT. Its translation is CASSEWITQPQHF.